A selection of T cell receptor beta chains follows, all from one sample in a study of T cells after yellow fever vaccination. TCRdb called the 5' RACE reads again in MiXCR, with one record for every CDR3 protein. The sample records 25,000 to 30,000 distinct CDR3 sequences, over 3.5% being singletons. The sequences come from PBMCs, either bulk or a sorted T-cell subset (CD4+, CD8+, memory, or dextramer-sorted; not recorded which), collected on the day of the yellow fever booster vaccination. The source is a man between 18 and 35 years old who received the YFV17D yellow fever vaccine. CDR3s include the opening cysteine and the closing phenylalanine or tryptophan. The D gene is left open where the match is weak. Expanded clones get a size class; other rows say once, few or many, or leave the size out.

clone_size	cdr3_length	v_call	d_call	j_call	cdr3_nt	cdr3_aa
many	15	TRBV7-9	.	TRBJ2-5	TGTGCCAGCAGCTTTGCCTTAGGGGGGTCTGAGACCCAGTACTTC	CASSFALGGSETQYF
many	16	TRBV9	TRBD1	TRBJ2-3	TGTGCCAGCAGCGTTCGACAGGGGGATAATGCAGATACGCAGTATTTT	CASSVRQGDNADTQYF
many	13	TRBV6-5	.	TRBJ2-3	TGTGCCAGCAGGAATCCGGACACAGATACGCAGTATTTT	CASRNPDTDTQYF
many	12	TRBV5-1	.	TRBJ2-1	TGCGCCAGCAGCCCTGGCGTGGCAGGGCAGTTCTTC	CASSPGVAGQFF
many	14	TRBV7-9	TRBD2	TRBJ2-1	TGTGCCAGCAGCTTGGTAGCGGGGGACAATGAGCAGTTCTTC	CASSLVAGDNEQFF
many	17	TRBV27	TRBD1	TRBJ1-1	TGTGCCAGCAGTTTATCGGCAGGACAGGGAAGTTACACTGAAGCTTTCTTT	CASSLSAGQGSYTEAFF
many	15	TRBV10-3	TRBD2	TRBJ2-3	TGTGCCATCAGTGAGCCTAGCGGGGGGGCCAATACGCAGTATTTT	CAISEPSGGANTQYF
many	12	TRBV3-1	.	TRBJ1-6	TGTGCCAGCAGGAAACCGGATTCACCCCTCCACTTT	CASRKPDSPLHF
many	15	TRBV20-1	TRBD2	TRBJ2-2	TGCAGTGCTACAACCGGGACTAGCTATACCGGGGAGCTGTTTTTT	CSATTGTSYTGELFF
many	11	TRBV5-1	.	TRBJ2-5	TGCGCCAGCAGCTTGTTCGAGACCCAGTACTTC	CASSLFETQYF
many	15	TRBV5-1	.	TRBJ2-5	TGCGCCAGCAGCCAAAGGGAAGGGACGGGTGAGACCCAGTACTTC	CASSQREGTGETQYF
.	15	TRBV5-4	.	TRBJ2-1	TGTGCCAGCAGCCTCGGGACCGGCTCCTACAATGAGCAGTTCTTC	CASSLGTGSYNEQFF
many	15	TRBV7-2	.	TRBJ2-1	TGTGCCAGCAGCTCCGTGCGGGGCTCCTACAATGAGCAGTTCTTC	CASSSVRGSYNEQFF
.	15	TRBV9	.	TRBJ2-1	TGTGCCAGCAGCGCCGGCCCCCTAGATTGGAGTGAGCAGTTCTTC	CASSAGPLDWSEQFF
many	13	TRBV13	TRBD1	TRBJ1-1	TGTGCCAGCAGCACAGGGGGAGTCACTGAAGCTTTCTTT	CASSTGGVTEAFF
many	12	TRBV7-2	.	TRBJ2-7	TGTGCCAGCAGCCCCTGGGACGGCGAGCAGTACTTC	CASSPWDGEQYF
many	16	TRBV7-2	TRBD2	TRBJ2-3	TGTGCCAGCAGCTTAGGAAGCGGGGGGGTCACAGATACGCAGTATTTT	CASSLGSGGVTDTQYF
many	14	TRBV7-7	TRBD1	TRBJ2-5	TGTGCCAGCAGCTTAGCAGGGGGCCGGGAGACCCAGTACTTC	CASSLAGGRETQYF
.	14	TRBV13	.	TRBJ2-1	TGTGCCAGCAGCTTCCCCTCCCGAAGGAATGAGCAGTTCTTC	CASSFPSRRNEQFF
many	13	TRBV5-1	.	TRBJ1-2	TGCGCCAGCAGCTTTCCCACGGGAGATGGCTACACCTTC	CASSFPTGDGYTF
many	13	TRBV20-1	TRBD2	TRBJ2-7	TGCAGCGCTAGCCGCGGGGGGTGGAGCGAGCAGTACTTC	CSASRGGWSEQYF
many	14	TRBV29-1	TRBD1	TRBJ2-5	TGCAGCGTCGCCTTAGGGACAGGGAGGGAGACCCAGTACTTC	CSVALGTGRETQYF
many	13	TRBV7-9	.	TRBJ2-3	TGTGCCAGCAGCTTAGACAGCACAGATACGCAGTATTTT	CASSLDSTDTQYF
.	15	TRBV5-1	.	TRBJ2-1	TGCGCCAGCAGCTTGATACGACAGACCTACAATGAGCAGTTCTTC	CASSLIRQTYNEQFF
many	14	TRBV24-1	.	TRBJ2-2	TGTGCCACCAGTATGGGCGCGAACACCGGGGAGCTGTTTTTT	CATSMGANTGELFF
many	14	TRBV20-1	.	TRBJ2-7	TGCAGTGCTAGAGCCACAGGCCTAGACTACGAGCAGTACTTC	CSARATGLDYEQYF
many	14	TRBV5-1	TRBD1	TRBJ1-1	TGCGCCAGCAGCTCGGGACAGGGGGGAACTGAAGCTTTCTTT	CASSSGQGGTEAFF
many	16	TRBV7-2	TRBD1	TRBJ1-2	TGTGCCAGCAGCACGAGGAGGGACAGGGTCAACTATGGCTACACCTTC	CASSTRRDRVNYGYTF
many	12	TRBV20-1	.	TRBJ1-3	TGCAGTGCTAGACAGGGGGGAAACACCATATATTTT	CSARQGGNTIYF
many	16	TRBV7-2	.	TRBJ1-1	TGTGCCAGCAGCCAGCAACAGGCAGGGGAGTTAACTGAAGCTTTCTTT	CASSQQQAGELTEAFF
many	13	TRBV5-1	.	TRBJ1-1	TGCGCCAGCAGCTTGGCTGGGGACACTGAAGCTTTCTTT	CASSLAGDTEAFF
.	13	TRBV7-9	.	TRBJ1-1	TGTGCCAGCAGCTCCCAGGTGAACACTGAAGCTTTCTTT	CASSSQVNTEAFF
many	14	TRBV5-1	TRBD1	TRBJ1-5	TGCGCCAGCAGCTTTACAGGGGGGGAACAGCCCCAGCATTTT	CASSFTGGEQPQHF
many	17	TRBV15	.	TRBJ2-5	TGTGCCACCAGCAGAGATAAGGGACCACCGTACCAAGAGACCCAGTACTTC	CATSRDKGPPYQETQYF
many	17	TRBV7-2	.	TRBJ1-2	TGTGCCAGCAGCCACCCATTTCCCGGACGCTTTAACTATGGCTACACCTTC	CASSHPFPGRFNYGYTF
many	13	TRBV15	.	TRBJ1-2	TGTGCCACCAGCAGAGGGACGGAAGATGGCTACACCTTC	CATSRGTEDGYTF
many	12	TRBV20-1	.	TRBJ2-5	TGCAGTGCCCGGAGTGGGGGAAAGACCCAGTACTTC	CSARSGGKTQYF
many	13	TRBV5-1	.	TRBJ2-5	TGCGCCAGCAGCTTGGGTTCCGGCGAGACCCAGTACTTC	CASSLGSGETQYF
many	15	TRBV5-1	TRBD1	TRBJ2-1	TGCGCCAGCAGCATTACAGGGGGCCCCAAGTATGAGCAGTTCTTC	CASSITGGPKYEQFF